A selection of T cell receptor beta chains follows, all from one sample in a study of graft-versus-host responses after intestinal transplantation. Assay: immunoSEQ multiplex PCR; the TCRdb copy retains only in-frame clones and omits some. The table shows around 19,000 clones, with roughly half occurring only once. Sequenced material: alloreactive CD4+ T cells from a mixed lymphocyte reaction culture, taken before intestinal transplant. The receptor source for this set is a human patient who received an intestinal transplant. Both conserved end residues are part of each CDR3. The D gene is left open where the match is weak. The listing skips clone size in some rows; elsewhere it reads once, few, many or a size class.

j_gene | abundance | v_gene | d_gene | CDR3nt | CDR3aa
TRBJ2-1 | . | TRBV19 | TRBD2 | TGTGCCAGTAATCGACTAGCGGGGGGCATGTACAATGAGCAGTTCTTC | CASNRLAGGMYNEQFF
TRBJ1-2 | once | TRBV7-2 | . | TGTGCCAGCAGCCCACCAGGGACAAACTATGGCTACACCTTC | CASSPPGTNYGYTF
TRBJ2-5 | . | TRBV5-1 | TRBD2 | TGCGCCAGCAGCCCAGCGGGGGGTCAGGAGACCCAGTACTTC | CASSPAGGQETQYF
TRBJ2-5 | . | TRBV6-5 | TRBD1 | TGTGCCAGCAGTTACTGGGACAGGGTTGAGGTGACCCAGTACTTC | CASSYWDRVEVTQYF
TRBJ2-7 | . | TRBV7-8 | TRBD1 | TGTGCCAGCAGCTTTAGGACAGGGGGCTACGAGCAGTACTTC | CASSFRTGGYEQYF
TRBJ2-7 | medium-sized | TRBV6-5 | . | TGTGCCAGCAAACGAGGACACCTCTACGAGCAGTACTTC | CASKRGHLYEQYF
TRBJ1-2 | . | TRBV4-1 | TRBD1 | TGCGCCAGCAGCCGCACAGGGGCTAACTATGGCTACACCTTC | CASSRTGANYGYTF
TRBJ1-2 | . | TRBV2 | TRBD1 | TGTGCCAGCAGCGTCGACAGGGGAGCTGGCTACACCTTC | CASSVDRGAGYTF
TRBJ2-2 | . | TRBV7-2 | TRBD2 | TGTGCCAGCAGCGGTAGCGGGGGGGCCACCGGGGAGCTGTTTTTT | CASSGSGGATGELFF
TRBJ1-2 | . | TRBV6-5 | . | TGTGCCAGCAGTTACCTGAGGTACGGGGGTGGCTACACCTTC | CASSYLRYGGGYTF
TRBJ2-7 | . | TRBV6-5 | . | TGTGCCAGCAGTTACCAAACCGGGACACTCTACGAGCAGTACTTC | CASSYQTGTLYEQYF
TRBJ2-5 | . | TRBV19 | . | TGTGCCAGTAGTATTTTAGGGGATGAGACCCAGTACTTC | CASSILGDETQYF
TRBJ2-1 | . | TRBV20-1 | . | TGCAGTGGGACGGGGTTCAATGAGCAGTTCTTC | CSGTGFNEQFF
TRBJ1-6 | . | TRBV28 | TRBD1 | TGTGCCAGCAGTTTATGGACAGGGAATTCACCCCTCCACTTT | CASSLWTGNSPLHF
TRBJ2-3 | . | TRBV5-1 | . | TGCGCCAGCAGCACCGGGGACACCTCTAGCACAGATACGCAGTATTTT | CASSTGDTSSTDTQYF
TRBJ2-7 | few | TRBV6-1 | TRBD2 | TGTGCCAGCAGTACGGAAGGGACTAGCGGATACGAGCAGTACTTC | CASSTEGTSGYEQYF
TRBJ1-4 | . | TRBV10-3 | . | TGTGCCATCAGGGCCAGGGTTAATGAAAAACTGTTTTTT | CAIRARVNEKLFF
TRBJ2-7 | . | TRBV5-1 | TRBD1 | TGCGCCAGCAGCTTAACCAGGGGGCAAACCTACGAGCAGTACTTC | CASSLTRGQTYEQYF
TRBJ1-5 | . | TRBV6-1 | . | TGTGCCAGCAGTGAGCGCCGGTATCAGCCCCAGCATTTT | CASSERRYQPQHF
TRBJ2-5 | once | TRBV19 | TRBD2 | TGTGCCAGTAGTCAGAGACTAGCAGAGACCCAGTACTTC | CASSQRLAETQYF
TRBJ2-3 | few | TRBV12-5 | TRBD2 | TGTGCTAGTGGTGGAGGACTAGCCGGTTTCACAGATACGCAGTATTTT | CASGGGLAGFTDTQYF
TRBJ1-2 | few | TRBV29-1 | TRBD1 | TGCAGCACCACCAACCCAGGGGGTGGCTACACCTTC | CSTTNPGGGYTF
TRBJ2-1 | . | TRBV7-9 | TRBD1 | TGTGCCAGCAACGAGGTCCCCGGGACAGCCTACAATGAGCAGTTCTTC | CASNEVPGTAYNEQFF
TRBJ1-1 | once | TRBV5-4 | . | TGTGCCAGCAGCTTGGATCCCGGTGGCACTGAAGCTTTCTTT | CASSLDPGGTEAFF
TRBJ1-6 | . | TRBV10-3 | . | TGTGCCATCAGTGAGTCGCTAGCTCGGGGGTCCTCTGTTTCACCCCTCCACTTT | CAISESLARGSSVSPLHF
TRBJ2-7 | few | TRBV5-1 | TRBD2 | TGCGCCAGCAGCTCAGCGGGGGGGCAGGACGAGCAGTACTTC | CASSSAGGQDEQYF
TRBJ2-7 | . | TRBV6-1 | TRBD1 | TGTGCCAGCAGACCAACACCGGGACAGACCTACGAGCAGTACTTC | CASRPTPGQTYEQYF
TRBJ2-3 | . | TRBV6-5 | . | TGTGCCAGCAGGTCAGGGGCTTCCACAGATACGCAGTATTTT | CASRSGASTDTQYF
TRBJ2-7 | few | TRBV9 | TRBD2 | TGTGCCAGCAGCGCAAGCGGGGGGGCCGACGAGCAGTACTTC | CASSASGGADEQYF
TRBJ2-1 | . | TRBV9 | TRBD2 | TGTGCCAGCAGCCCGCGGGGGAGCTCCTACAATGAGCAGTTCTTC | CASSPRGSSYNEQFF
TRBJ2-2 | once | TRBV6-5 | . | TGTGCCAGCAGCGGACAGTTACTATACACCGGGGAGCTGTTTTTT | CASSGQLLYTGELFF
TRBJ2-3 | . | TRBV4-2 | TRBD1 | TGTGCCAGCAGCCAAGATGAAGGCAGGGGGCTTGCAGATACGCAGTATTTT | CASSQDEGRGLADTQYF
TRBJ2-5 | . | TRBV2 | TRBD1 | TGTGCCAGCAGCGACAGGGTGGGGCAAGAGACCCAGTACTTC | CASSDRVGQETQYF
TRBJ1-1 | . | TRBV2 | . | TGTGCCAGCAGCCCGACGGGTCTTGAAGCTTTCTTT | CASSPTGLEAFF
TRBJ1-2 | few | TRBV5-1 | TRBD1 | TGCGCCAGCAGTGTAGGAGATTATCGGACAGGGAAGGGCTATGGCTACACCTTC | CASSVGDYRTGKGYGYTF
TRBJ2-7 | . | TRBV6-5 | . | TGTGCCAGCAGACAGGGTCGGCTAGGGGCTTACGAGCAGTACTTC | CASRQGRLGAYEQYF
TRBJ1-6 | few | TRBV6-6 | . | TGTGCCAGCAGTTACTCGAGTTCGGGGAATTCACCCCTCCACTTT | CASSYSSSGNSPLHF
TRBJ1-4 | . | TRBV6-6 | . | TGTGCCAGCAGTTACCAGAGCCCGCGGGAAAAACTGTTTTTT | CASSYQSPREKLFF
TRBJ2-7 | . | TRBV2 | . | TGTGCCAGCAAGGTGGGCCCCGTGGACGAGCAGTACTTC | CASKVGPVDEQYF
TRBJ2-7 | few | TRBV7-9 | . | TGTGCCAGCAGCTACGGCAGTAGCAACTACGAGCAGTACTTC | CASSYGSSNYEQYF
TRBJ2-3 | few | TRBV29-1 | TRBD2 | TGCAGCCTACTAACTAGCGGGGGGGGAGATACGCAGTATTTT | CSLLTSGGGDTQYF
TRBJ2-7 | . | TRBV7-2 | . | TGTGCCAGCAGCTTAGTGGGCTGGGGAGGCGAGCAGTACTTC | CASSLVGWGGEQYF
TRBJ1-1 | medium-sized | TRBV2 | . | TGTGCCACCCGAAGCCAGGGGCTCGCTGAAGCTTTCTTT | CATRSQGLAEAFF
TRBJ1-1 | . | TRBV6-5 | . | TGTGCCAGCAGTTACGAGGCGAACACTGAAGCTTTCTTT | CASSYEANTEAFF
TRBJ2-1 | . | TRBV7-3 | . | TGTGCCAGCAGCCCACGACAGGCTCACTCCTACAATGAGCAGTTCTTC | CASSPRQAHSYNEQFF
TRBJ2-7 | . | TRBV7-6 | TRBD2 | TGTGCCAGCAGCTTAGTTAGCGGGGGGGCCTACGAGCAGTACTTC | CASSLVSGGAYEQYF
TRBJ2-7 | few | TRBV7-9 | TRBD2 | TGTGCCAGCAGCTTTAGCGGGGGGGTGTACGAGCAGTACTTC | CASSFSGGVYEQYF
TRBJ1-2 | once | TRBV6-6 | TRBD1 | TGTGCCAGCAGTGGTCCTGGGACAGCTAACTATGGCTACACCTTC | CASSGPGTANYGYTF
TRBJ2-7 | . | TRBV5-1 | . | TGCGCCAGCAGCCCCCCCGGGGACGAGCAGTACTTC | CASSPPGDEQYF
TRBJ2-2 | . | TRBV10-3 | . | TGTGCCATCAGGGAAGCGGGGAACACCGGGGAGCTGTTTTTT | CAIREAGNTGELFF
TRBJ2-6 | few | TRBV10-3 | . | TGTGCCATCAGTGGTGGGCAGGCTGGGGCCAACGTCCTGACTTTC | CAISGGQAGANVLTF
TRBJ1-5 | medium-sized | TRBV6-1 | TRBD1 | TGTGCCAGCAGACCGGGACAGGCGCAGAATCAGCCCCAGCATTTT | CASRPGQAQNQPQHF
TRBJ2-7 | . | TRBV13 | TRBD2 | TGTGCCAGCAGCTTAGAGGGTCAGCGGGGGGTACCCACCGAGCAGTACTTC | CASSLEGQRGVPTEQYF
TRBJ1-2 | . | TRBV11-2 | TRBD1 | TGTGCCAGCAGCAGCCAAAGGGGGCCCTATGGCTACACCTTC | CASSSQRGPYGYTF
TRBJ1-1 | few | TRBV6-6 | TRBD1 | TGTGCCAGCAGTTCGGGACAGGCGACCGAAGCTTTCTTT | CASSSGQATEAFF